The 14 T cell receptor beta chains below come from one sample, sequenced in a study of shared clonotypes between healthy human individuals. TCRdb keeps only in-frame clones here, not all; method: immunoSEQ multiplex PCR. The table shows fewer than 1.6 million clones, with around 98.5% occurring only once. Sequencing was performed on naive CD4+ T cells sorted from blood. Subset specified: CD45RA+ positively selected. All receptors derive from a man under 40 in good health.

As concerns this clone: This same CDR3 is encoded by further DNA sequences in the sample. The chain has TRBV5-1 and TRBJ2-1; 12 bases fit TRBD2. CDR1 and CDR2 (germline): SGHRS, YFSETQ. After removal of 2 bases from V and 4 bases from J, the junction contained 1 base not matched to a gene. CDR3 size: 15 residues. This chain's CDR3 is CASSLGLAGYNEQFF. The CDR3 bases are TGCGCCAGCAGCTTAGGACTAGCGGGATACAATGAGCAGTTCTTC.

The V and J genes are TRBV7-9 and TRBJ2-7; possibly TRBD1 for D (5 bases). The CDR3 is 14 amino acids. The germline CDR1 and CDR2 sequences are SEHNR and FQNEAQ (reference sequence). Trimming removed 5 bases at V and 2 bases at J, with 13 bases between. In DNA, the CDR3 is TGTGCCAGCAGCCCCGACAGAGCTACCTACGAGCAGTACTTC. Protein product: CASSPDRATYEQYF.

The chain uses TRBV5-4 and TRBJ2-1; possibly TRBD1 for D (5 bases). The CDR3 consists of 14 residues. V gave up 4 bases and J gave up 3 bases, with 11 bases separating them. The germline V gene has CDR1 SGHNT and CDR2 YYREEE (reference sequence). The chain's CDR3 is CASSQDSNYNEQFF. As DNA, the CDR3 is TGTGCCAGCAGCCAAGACAGCAACTACAATGAGCAGTTCTTC.

This rearrangement joins TRBV6-6 to TRBJ2-7; 9 bases line up with TRBD1. Germline CDR1 and CDR2: MNHNY and SVGAGI (reference sequence). V gave up 1 base and J gave up 0 bases; unmatched junction bases: 1. The CDR3 has 15 amino acids. The CDR3 bases are TGTGCCAGCAGTTACTGGGACAGGGCCTCCTACGAGCAGTACTTC. This codes for CASSYWDRASYEQYF.

The CDR3, as DNA: TGTGCCAGCATGGCCTGGTCGCTCACAGATACGCAGTATTTT. It yields the protein CASMAWSLTDTQYF. This chain connects TRBV6-1 to TRBJ2-3; D gene uncertain. Trimming left V 7 bases short and J 2 bases short, with 13 bases between. Germline V CDR1 and CDR2: MNHNS, SASEGT. The CDR3 is 14 residues long.

V gene TRBV6-1 combines with J gene TRBJ2-7; D is possibly TRBD1 or TRBD2 (5 bases each). Per the germline V gene, CDR1 is MNHNS and CDR2 is SASEGT. The germline V and J ends were trimmed by 2 bases and 3 bases, with 14 bases remaining between them. The CDR3 length is 15 residues. Here the CDR3 reads CASSERGPPLYEQYF. CDR3 coding DNA: TGTGCCAGCAGTGAAAGGGGACCTCCCCTCTACGAGCAGTACTTC.

V and J are TRBV27 and TRBJ2-7, with 7 nucleotides matching TRBD2. The germline V gene has CDR1 MNHEY and CDR2 SMNVEV (reference sequence). V trimming: 1 base; J trimming: 6 bases; junction bases outside the gene matches: 3. The CDR3 sequence is 13 residues long. The CDR3 here is CASSLLGGREQYF. The CDR3, as DNA: TGTGCCAGCAGTTTATTGGGAGGGCGCGAGCAGTACTTC.

A remark on this clone: Other nucleotide sequences from this sample produce the same CDR3. The chain has TRBV18 and TRBJ1-5, with unresolved D. The CDR3 runs to 13 residues. The germline gives CDR1 KGHSH, CDR2 LQKENI. The V end was cut by 3 bases, the J end by 1 base, with 4 bases between. CDR3 in amino acids: CASSPNSNQPQHF. The CDR3 nucleotides are TGTGCCAGCTCACCGAACAGCAATCAGCCCCAGCATTTT.

This chain uses TRBV2 with TRBJ2-7, with a tentative D call TRBD1 (5 bases). The length of the CDR3 is 15 residues. The V end lost 4 bases, the J end lost 4 bases, and 17 bases lay between the germline ends. Germline-derived CDR1 and CDR2 are SNHLY and FYNNEI. CDR3 nucleotide sequence: TGTGCCAGCAGTGTCCAAGGACAAGGATATTACGAGCAGTACTTC. Its translation is CASSVQGQGYYEQYF. The entire variable domain, with the rest obtained from reference TRBV2 and TRBJ2-7, is as follows: EPEVTQTPSHQVTQMGQEVILRCVPISNHLYFYWYRQILGQKVEFLVSFYNNEISEKSEIFDDQFSVERPDGSNFTLKIRSTKLEDSAMYFCASSVQGQGYYEQYFGPGTRLTVT.

Concerning this clone: This CDR3 is also generated by other DNA sequences in the sample. The chain couples TRBV5-1 to TRBJ1-5; TRBD1 matches at 7 bases. CDR1 and CDR2 (germline): SGHRS, YFSETQ. V shed 4 bases and J 1 base; nucleotides not matched to a gene: 5. The CDR3 consists of 15 residues. As DNA, the CDR3 is TGCGCCAGCAGCCTGACAGGGCTGAGCAATCAGCCCCAGCATTTT. Protein sequence: CASSLTGLSNQPQHF.

The chain joins TRBV30 to TRBJ1-1, with D perhaps TRBD1 (6 bases). There are 13 residues in the CDR3. Per germline, CDR1 GTSNPN and CDR2 SVGIG (reference sequence). V lost 5 bases to trimming and J lost 1 base, with 11 bases between them. CDR3: CAWGLQGNTEAFF. Here the CDR3 DNA reads TGTGCCTGGGGATTACAGGGGAACACTGAAGCTTTCTTT.

The V gene is TRBV14, the J gene TRBJ1-2, with 10 positions matching TRBD1. With 4 bases clipped from V and 3 bases from J, the junction kept 8 bases outside the gene matches. The CDR3 is made up of 16 amino acids. Germline V CDR1 and CDR2: SGHDN, FVKESK. The CDR3 sequence: CASSRYPGQGYYGYTF. The CDR3, as DNA: TGTGCCAGCAGCCGATATCCGGGACAGGGGTACTATGGCTACACCTTC. Looking up the rest from reference TRBV14 and TRBJ1-2 gives the full variable domain: EAGVTQFPSHSVIEKGQTVTLRCDPISGHDNLYWYRRVMGKEIKFLLHFVKESKQDESGMPNNRFLAERTGGTYSTLKVQPAELEDSGVYFCASSRYPGQGYYGYTFGSGTRLTVV.

This chain joins TRBV5-1 and TRBJ2-4; 9 bases line up with TRBD2. V lost 0 bases, J lost 5 bases, and 12 bases stayed unmatched. CDR3 size: 18 residues. Looked up from germline, CDR1 is SGHRS and CDR2 is YFSETQ. CDR3 residues: CASSLAKSRIAGENIQYF. The CDR3 DNA sequence: TGCGCCAGCAGCTTGGCCAAATCCCGTATAGCGGGGGAAAACATTCAGTACTTC.

The V and J genes are TRBV6-5 and TRBJ1-3; D not certain. The length of the CDR3 is 15 residues. The V gene's germline CDR1 is MNHEY and CDR2 SVGAGI. Deletions cut 2 bases from V and 0 bases from J, with 8 bases between. In DNA form, the CDR3 reads TGTGCCAGCAGTTACACATCGAGCTCTGGAAACACCATATATTTT. Its protein is CASSYTSSSGNTIYF.